The rows below give T cell receptor beta chains drawn from one sample of a study of blood T cell repertoires in COVID-19. Method: immunoSEQ multiplex PCR; TCRdb's copy keeps in-frame clones and lacks some. The table lists 230,000 or so clones, 89% of them singletons. Sequencing was carried out using peripheral blood. The source is a woman aged 40 to 50 who had recovered from COVID-19. Both conserved end residues are part of each CDR3. A D gene is named only where the DNA matches it firmly. Clone size is shown for a subset of rows, as once, few, many or a class of expanded clone.

v_gene	j_gene	d_gene	abundance	CDR3nt	CDR3aa
TRBV2	TRBJ2-5	TRBD2	NA	TGTGCCAGCAGTGAGGGGACTAGCAGGGAGACCCAGTACTTC	CASSEGTSRETQYF
TRBV5-5	TRBJ1-1	NA	NA	TGTGCCAGCAGCTTGCAGGGGTGGGTTGAAACTGAAGCTTTCTTT	CASSLQGWVETEAFF
TRBV21-1	TRBJ2-1	NA	once	TGTGCCAGCAGCAATCATTTAGCGGGAGAGAGAAATGAGCAGTTCTTC	CASSNHLAGERNEQFF
TRBV18	TRBJ2-5	TRBD2	NA	TGTGCCAGCTCACCACCCCAAGCGGGGGCAGAGACCCAGTACTTC	CASSPPQAGAETQYF
TRBV28	TRBJ2-7	NA	NA	TGTGCCAGCAGTTGGGGGGGCGCGGAGTCCTACGAGCAGTACTTC	CASSWGGAESYEQYF
TRBV5-1	TRBJ2-1	TRBD2	once	TGCGCCAGCAGCCGAGTAGCGGGTGTGTACAATGAGCAGTTCTTC	CASSRVAGVYNEQFF
TRBV5-4	TRBJ1-2	TRBD1	NA	TGTGCCAGCAGGGGCAGACAGGGCAGGGGTGGCTACACCTTC	CASRGRQGRGGYTF
TRBV3-1/TRBV3-2	TRBJ2-1	NA	NA	TGTGCCAGCAGTCACTCCGGTCGGGAGCAGTTCTTC	CASSHSGREQFF
TRBV19	TRBJ2-3	NA	NA	TGTGCCAGTAGTATTACTACTAGCACAGATACGCAGTATTTT	CASSITTSTDTQYF
TRBV5-1	TRBJ2-1	TRBD2	NA	TGCGCCAGCAGCCCCCTTAGCGGGGGGGCTGTTGATGAGCAGTTCTTC	CASSPLSGGAVDEQFF
TRBV11-2	TRBJ2-3	NA	NA	TGTGCCAGCAGCTCGGTCAGCGGGAGCACAGATACGCAGTATTTT	CASSSVSGSTDTQYF
TRBV7-2	TRBJ2-6	NA	once	TGTGCCAGCAGCTTAGGCAGTTCCGGGGCCAACGTCCTGACTTTC	CASSLGSSGANVLTF
TRBV5-1	TRBJ2-5	TRBD2	NA	TGCGCCAGCAGCTTGGCATATGCGGGGGTGGCAGAGACCCAGTACTTC	CASSLAYAGVAETQYF
TRBV7-9	TRBJ2-5	NA	NA	TGTGCCAGCAGCTTAGCCGAAGAGACCCAGTACTTC	CASSLAEETQYF
TRBV5-4	TRBJ1-5	NA	NA	TGTGCCAGCAGCTTGCAAGGGGATAGTAAGCCCCAGCATTTT	CASSLQGDSKPQHF
TRBV9	TRBJ2-7	TRBD1	NA	TGTGCCAGCAGCGTAGGCCAGGGGGACACCTACGAGCAGTACTTC	CASSVGQGDTYEQYF
TRBV5-4	TRBJ2-2	TRBD1	NA	TGTGCCAGCAGCTTCGCCGGGACAGCTAACACCGGGGAGCTGTTTTTT	CASSFAGTANTGELFF
TRBV3-1/TRBV3-2	TRBJ2-7	NA	NA	TGTGCCAGCAGCCAAGGAAGACTAGAAATTGCCTACGAGCAGTACTTC	CASSQGRLEIAYEQYF
TRBV7-2	TRBJ1-1	NA	NA	TGTGCCAGCAGCTTAGGGGGGGTGCCCACTGAAGCTTTCTTT	CASSLGGVPTEAFF
TRBV19	TRBJ1-1	NA	NA	TGTGCCAGTAGTATGACTTCCCAAAAGAACACTGAAGCTTTCTTT	CASSMTSQKNTEAFF
TRBV19	TRBJ2-3	NA	once	TGTGCCAGTAGTATAGCGGGAGAGTATACAGATACGCAGTATTTT	CASSIAGEYTDTQYF
TRBV19	TRBJ2-7	NA	NA	TGTGCCAGTAGCCCACTGGCAGGGGTCTCCTACGAGCAGTACTTC	CASSPLAGVSYEQYF
TRBV28	TRBJ2-7	TRBD1	NA	TGTGCCAGCAGAACGAGACAGGGGGCGCTGAACGAGCAGTACTTC	CASRTRQGALNEQYF
TRBV11-2	TRBJ2-1	NA	NA	TGTGCCAGCAGCCCCATCCGGGGGACCTCCTACAATGAGCAGTTCTTC	CASSPIRGTSYNEQFF
TRBV18	TRBJ2-1	TRBD2	NA	TGTGCCAGCTCACCAGAGAGCGGGGGGGTTTACTACAATGAGCAGTTCTTC	CASSPESGGVYYNEQFF
TRBV4-2	TRBJ1-2	TRBD1	once	TGTGCCAGCAGCCCGACCGGGACAGGGGCCCGTAGTAATGGCTACACCTTC	CASSPTGTGARSNGYTF
TRBV30	TRBJ1-4	TRBD1	NA	TGTGCCTGGAGGCGGGACAGGGGGCTGGCTAATGAAAAACTGTTTTTT	CAWRRDRGLANEKLFF
TRBV15	TRBJ1-5	TRBD1	NA	TGTGCCACCAGCAGAGCCGGGACAGGCAATCAGCCCCAGCATTTT	CATSRAGTGNQPQHF
TRBV6-2/TRBV6-3	TRBJ2-6	NA	NA	TGTGCCAGCAGTTCGAGTGGGGCCAACGTCCTGACTTTC	CASSSSGANVLTF
TRBV10-3	TRBJ1-1	TRBD1	NA	TGTGCCATCAGCGGCAGGACAGGTGAGGCTGAAGCTTTCTTT	CAISGRTGEAEAFF
TRBV14	TRBJ1-5	NA	NA	TGTGCCAGCAGCCAAGGTCGGGATCAGCCCCAGCATTTT	CASSQGRDQPQHF
TRBV24-1	TRBJ1-1	NA	once	TGTGCCACCAGTGATCCCCTCCGACAGAATGAAGCTTTCTTT	CATSDPLRQNEAFF
TRBV9	TRBJ2-5	NA	NA	TGTGCCAGCAGCGGACAGGGACTAGAGACCCAGTACTTC	CASSGQGLETQYF
TRBV12-3/TRBV12-4	TRBJ1-5	TRBD1	NA	TGTGCCAGCAAACAGGGGCTTCTTCAGCCCCAGCATTTT	CASKQGLLQPQHF
TRBV28	TRBJ1-4	NA	NA	TGTGCCAGCGGACTAACAGGTTACGATGAAAAACTGTTTTTT	CASGLTGYDEKLFF
TRBV5-1	TRBJ2-2	NA	NA	TGCGCCAGCAGCTTGGCCAGGGTAACCGGGGAGCTGTTTTTT	CASSLARVTGELFF
TRBV14	TRBJ2-4	TRBD1	NA	TGTGCCAGCAGCCGGACAGGAATCACAGCCAAAAACATTCAGTACTTC	CASSRTGITAKNIQYF
TRBV10-3	TRBJ1-2	NA	NA	TGTGCCATCAGTGATTCGAGAGGCCGTTTGGAAGGCTACACCTTC	CAISDSRGRLEGYTF
TRBV4-3	TRBJ2-1	NA	NA	TGCGCCAGCAGCCAAGATAGGGGACTTTATACCGGTGAGCAGTTCTTC	CASSQDRGLYTGEQFF
TRBV10-3	TRBJ1-5	NA	NA	TGTGCCACTCTTTCGGGGGAGAATCAGCCCCAGCATTTT	CATLSGENQPQHF
TRBV6-6	TRBJ2-2	TRBD1	NA	TGTGCCAGCAGTTACTTACAGGGGGGAACCGGGGAGCTGTTTTTT	CASSYLQGGTGELFF
TRBV15	TRBJ1-2	NA	NA	TGTGCCACCAGCAGAGATCTGGGCAGGGTGGCCGAGGGCTACACCTTC	CATSRDLGRVAEGYTF